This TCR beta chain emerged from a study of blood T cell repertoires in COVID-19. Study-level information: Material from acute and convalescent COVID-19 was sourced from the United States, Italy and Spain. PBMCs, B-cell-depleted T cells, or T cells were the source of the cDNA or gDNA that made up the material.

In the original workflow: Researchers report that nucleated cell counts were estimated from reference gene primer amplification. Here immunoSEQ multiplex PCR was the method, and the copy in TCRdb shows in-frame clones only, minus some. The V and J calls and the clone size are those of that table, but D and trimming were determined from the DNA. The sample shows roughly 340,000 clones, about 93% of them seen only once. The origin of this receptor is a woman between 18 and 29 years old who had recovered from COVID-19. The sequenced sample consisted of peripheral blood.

CDR3 in amino acids: CASRAAGDTQYF. The CDR3 DNA reads as TGTGCCAGCAGAGCAGCGGGAGATACGCAGTATTTT. The gene calls are TRBV5-4 and TRBJ2-3; possibly TRBD2 for D (6 bases). The V end was cut by 5 bases, the J end by 5 bases, with 9 bases between. The CDR3 length is 12 residues. Germline CDR1 and CDR2: SGHNT and YYREEE (reference sequence).